The entry below describes one TCR beta chain. The sample belongs to a study of blood T cell repertoires in COVID-19. Study-level information: Spain, Italy and the United States supplied samples that represented acute and convalescent COVID-19. T cells, B-cell-depleted T cells, or PBMCs provided the cDNA or gDNA that served as material.

CDR3 length: 14 residues. Trimming stripped 11 bases from V and 10 bases from J, with 21 bases between. The germline V gene encodes CDR1 SEHNR and CDR2 FQNEAQ (reference sequence). Authors' data handling: Estimation of nucleated cell counts was performed using reference gene primer amplification. Repertoires were generated with immunoSEQ multiplex PCR, while TCRdb's copy carries only in-frame clones and drops some. V and J calls and clone size are given by that table; D and trimming were obtained from the DNA. The sample consists of approximately 390,000 clones, 80% to 90% of them appearing once. This chain uses TRBV7-9 with TRBJ1-6, with D possibly matching TRBD1 (5 bases). This TCR derives from a woman aged 55-75 years with COVID-19, enrolled during active disease. Sequenced: peripheral blood. Here the CDR3 DNA reads TGTGCCTGTACCTGGGGAACCCAGGGCTCACCCCTCCACTTT. Protein product: CACTWGTQGSPLHF.